Below, 18 T cell receptor beta chains from the same sample are listed, as sequenced in a study of cytomegalovirus exposure and HLA in healthy donors. PCR employed 60 Vbeta and 13 Jbeta primers. Produced via immunoSEQ multiplex PCR; TCRdb's table is partial and in-frame only. Here the sample spans roughly 200,000 clones, roughly 74% being singletons. Sequenced: PBMCs. The receptors derive from a woman between 25 and 40 years old in good health and CMV-seropositive.

The rearrangement uses TRBV5-1 and TRBJ2-3; tentative D call: TRBD2 (5 bases). V lost 1 base, J lost 5 bases, and 11 bases lay in between. Germline assignment: CDR1 SGHRS and CDR2 YFSETQ. The CDR3 length is 14 residues. CDR3 DNA: TGCGCCAGCAGCTTGCCGAGGGCCGGAGATACGCAGTATTTT. It yields the protein CASSLPRAGDTQYF.

The V call is TRBV14, the J call TRBJ1-1; D is unclear. Looked up from germline, CDR1 is SGHDN and CDR2 is FVKESK. This CDR3 is 13 amino acids long. V shed 3 bases and J shed 8 bases, with 13 bases lying between them. CDR3 coding DNA: TGTGCCAGCAGCCAGCTCCGAGGAGTAGAAGCTTTCTTT. Amino acids: CASSQLRGVEAFF. Full variable domain (remainder filled in from reference TRBV14 and TRBJ1-1): EAGVTQFPSHSVIEKGQTVTLRCDPISGHDNLYWYRRVMGKEIKFLLHFVKESKQDESGMPNNRFLAERTGGTYSTLKVQPAELEDSGVYFCASSQLRGVEAFFGQGTRLTVV.

The rearrangement uses TRBV7-3 and TRBJ1-1; tentatively, D is TRBD1 (6 bases). Germline V gives CDR1 SGHTA, CDR2 FQGTGA. Trimming removed 5 bases from V and 1 base from J, with 14 bases in between. CDR3 length: 15 residues. As DNA, the CDR3 is TGTGCCAGCAGCCTCCGGGACACACCGAACACTGAAGCTTTCTTT. It yields the protein CASSLRDTPNTEAFF.

This clone was observed once. The chain carries TRBV4-3 and TRBJ2-7; D is unclear. V shed 0 bases and J shed 3 bases, with 9 bases lying between them. Per the germline V gene, CDR1 is LGHNA and CDR2 is YSLEER. The CDR3 has 14 residues. CDR3 residues: CASSQERHHYEQYF. The CDR3 DNA sequence: TGCGCCAGCAGCCAAGAGAGGCACCACTACGAGCAGTACTTC.

The chain joins TRBV9 to TRBJ2-3; D is possibly TRBD1 (5 bases). CDR3 length: 13 residues. The ends were cut back, 0 bases at V and 11 bases at J, with 13 bases in the middle. Germline loops: CDR1 SGDLS, CDR2 YYNGEE. CDR3 nucleotide sequence: TGTGCCAGCAGCGTAGTCCAGGGATCCGAGCAGTATTTT. This sequence encodes CASSVVQGSEQYF. Complete variable domain (other parts from reference TRBV9 and TRBJ2-3): DSGVTQTPKHLITATGQRVTLRCSPRSGDLSVYWYQQSLDQGLQFLIQYYNGEERAKGNILERFSAQQFPDLHSELNLSSLELGDSALYFCASSVVQGSEQYFGPGTRLTVL.

The V call is TRBV5-5, the J call TRBJ1-5; 8 positions agree with TRBD1. The CDR3 has 16 amino acids. The V segment lost 3 bases and the J segment 2 bases; nucleotides outside the gene matches: 7. Germline CDR1 SGHKS, CDR2 YYEKEE (reference sequence). The CDR3 nucleotides are TGTGCCAGCAGCTACAGGGGGGCGCCGGGCAATCAGCCCCAGCATTTT. Protein: CASSYRGAPGNQPQHF.

The rearrangement joins TRBV7-9 to TRBJ1-2; a weak D match, TRBD1 (5 bases). Deletions cut 5 bases from V and 8 bases from J, with 24 bases between. CDR1 and CDR2 (germline): SEHNR, FQNEAQ (reference sequence). The CDR3 is 16 residues long. This CDR3 reads CASSLTRRGRQYGYTF. The CDR3 DNA sequence: TGTGCCAGCAGCCTGACCCGGCGGGGTCGACAGTACGGCTACACCTTC.

The J gene is TRBJ2-5, the V gene TRBV5-1; TRBD1 agrees at 9 bases. Trimming took 4 bases from V and 4 from J; bases not matched to a gene: 8. Germline CDR1 and CDR2: SGHRS and YFSETQ. The length of the CDR3 is 15 residues. The CDR3 nucleotides read TGCGCCAGCAGCCCCACTACAGGGGGCGGAGAGACCCAGTACTTC. This encodes CASSPTTGGGETQYF. The whole variable domain, remainder taken from reference TRBV5-1 and TRBJ2-5, is KAGVTQTPRYLIKTRGQQVTLSCSPISGHRSVSWYQQTPGQGLQFLFEYFSETQRNKGNFPGRFSGRQFSNSRSEMNVSTLELGDSALYLCASSPTTGGGETQYFGPGTRLLVL.

This chain uses TRBV10-2 with TRBJ2-5; 7 positions agree with TRBD2. With the DNA end fitting TRBJ2-7 better, the J assignment may be wrong. This CDR3 region has 13 residues. Germline V gene data show CDR1 as WSHSY and CDR2 as SAAADI. The chain's CDR3 is CASSAGSGYEQYF. The CDR3 nucleotides are TGCGCCAGTTCAGCGGGAAGCGGCTACGAGCAGTACTTC.

The V and J genes are TRBV11-2 and TRBJ1-6; D not resolved. The length of the CDR3 is 16 residues. Per germline, CDR1 SGHAT and CDR2 FQNNGV. The ends were cut back, 0 bases at V and 6 bases at J, with 12 bases in the middle. CDR3 amino acids: CASSLEFGGFNSPLHF. The CDR3 DNA sequence: TGTGCCAGCAGCTTAGAATTTGGAGGGTTTAATTCACCCCTCCACTTT.

This clone appeared once. The genes are TRBV5-5 and TRBJ2-5, with 7 bases lining up with TRBD1. This CDR3 comprises 14 residues. Unmatched junction bases numbered 8, after V lost 4 bases and J lost 5 bases. The germline V gene has CDR1 SGHKS and CDR2 YYEKEE (reference sequence). The DNA of the CDR3 is TGTGCCAGCAGCCCAACAGGGGTCCGGGAGACCCAGTACTTC. Translated: CASSPTGVRETQYF. Based on the CDR3 plus reference TRBV5-5 and TRBJ2-5, the full variable domain is DAGVTQSPTHLIKTRGQQVTLRCSPISGHKSVSWYQQVLGQGPQFIFQYYEKEERGRGNFPDRFSARQFPNYSSELNVNALLLGDSALYLCASSPTGVRETQYFGPGTRLLVL.

CDR3 sequence (DNA): TGTGCCAGCAGCTCCGGACAGGGTAGAAGCAATCAGCCCCAGCATTTT. It translates to CASSSGQGRSNQPQHF. The chain employs TRBV5-6 and TRBJ1-5; 8 bases line up with TRBD1. The V segment lost 3 bases and the J segment 1 base; nucleotides outside the gene matches: 6. This CDR3 spans 16 amino acids. Germline CDR1 reads SGHDT; CDR2 reads YYEEEE. Using reference TRBV5-6 and TRBJ1-5 for the parts outside the CDR3, the full variable domain is DAGVTQSPTHLIKTRGQQVTLRCSPKSGHDTVSWYQQALGQGPQFIFQYYEEEERQRGNFPDRFSGHQFPNYSSELNVNALLLGDSALYLCASSSGQGRSNQPQHFGDGTRLSIL.

The genes are TRBV6-6 and TRBJ2-5; D remains unclear. The CDR3 loop spans 11 amino acids. Trimming took 10 bases from V and 4 from J, leaving 10 bases between them. Germline loops: CDR1 MNHNY, CDR2 SVGAGI (reference sequence). CDR3 coding DNA: TGTGCCAACAAACGGAGAGAGACCCAGTACTTC. It encodes CANKRRETQYF.

The rearrangement uses TRBV11-3 and TRBJ2-7; a weak D match, TRBD2 (5 bases). The CDR3 has 14 residues. Germline CDR1 SGHNT, CDR2 YENEEA. V was shortened by 1 base and J by 3 bases, with 10 bases between the two germline ends. CDR3 in DNA: TGTGCCAGCAGCTTAGGGGAGAATGGCTACGAGCAGTACTTC. As protein: CASSLGENGYEQYF.

The CDR3 protein is CASSLLQLNTEAFF. CDR3 nucleotide sequence: TGCGCCAGCAGCTTGTTACAGTTGAACACTGAAGCTTTCTTT. The rearrangement joins TRBV5-1 to TRBJ1-1, with unresolved D. The CDR3 extends over 14 amino acids. Germline CDR1 reads SGHRS; CDR2 reads YFSETQ. Trimming removed 1 base at V and 0 bases at J, with 7 bases between.

The rearrangement uses TRBV7-8 and TRBJ2-7, with D maybe TRBD1 (6 bases). V gave up 5 bases and J gave up 3 bases, with 14 bases separating them. The CDR3 spans 14 residues. Germline V lookup: CDR1 SGHVS, CDR2 FQNEAQ. In DNA, the CDR3 is TGTGCCAGCAGCCGAGGACACAGGGACTACGAGCAGTACTTC. Translating it yields CASSRGHRDYEQYF.

This chain links TRBV4-3 with TRBJ2-2, with 9 bases that match TRBD1. With V trimmed by 0 bases and J by 3 bases, 5 bases remained unmatched. Germline V CDR1 and CDR2: LGHNA, YSLEER. The CDR3 is made up of 17 amino acids. This CDR3 reads CASSQEVRTGDTGELFF. The DNA for the CDR3 is TGCGCCAGCAGCCAAGAGGTCCGGACAGGGGACACCGGGGAGCTGTTTTTT.

The chain has TRBV28 and TRBJ1-5; D is perhaps TRBD1 (5 bases). The CDR3 extends over 15 amino acids. Trimming cost V 4 bases and J 3 bases, with 13 bases left between them. CDR1 and CDR2 from the germline V gene are MDHEN and SYDVKM. CDR3 sequence (DNA): TGTGCCAGCAGTTGGGGACTGACCGACAATCAGCCCCAGCATTTT. Translation gives CASSWGLTDNQPQHF.